This entry features one T cell receptor beta chain sequence. What it binds is unknown. The data derive from a study of PD-1 blockade in classical Hodgkin lymphoma. Generated by immunoSEQ multiplex PCR, the TCRdb table keeps only in-frame clones and is missing some. The sample includes tens of thousands of clones, 70% to 80% of them seen just once. Whole-study findings and limits: It was CD4+ TCR diversity, not CD8+, that rose significantly by C4D1. Causes of the repertoire differences remain undefined, possibly disease activity or prior therapy.

Germline trimming cut 0 bases from V and 7 bases from J; bases unmatched to any gene: 8. There are 17 residues in the CDR3. Germline V gene sequence: CDR1 MDHEN, CDR2 SYDVKM. Time point here: cycle 4 day 1 (C4D1), after around six weeks of nivolumab. Every single patient, without exception, relapsed after autologous stem cell transplantation, and brentuximab vedotin exposure varied. This receptor was identified in a human donor with classical Hodgkin lymphoma. The rearrangement links TRBV28 to TRBJ1-3, with 11 bases matching TRBD1. The material sequenced was peripheral blood mononuclear cells (PBMCs), taken before the fourth cycle of nivolumab. CDR3 in amino acids: CASSLWGTGGSGNTIYF. The CDR3 DNA reads TGTGCCAGCAGTTTATGGGGGACAGGGGGTAGTGGGAACACCATATATTTT.